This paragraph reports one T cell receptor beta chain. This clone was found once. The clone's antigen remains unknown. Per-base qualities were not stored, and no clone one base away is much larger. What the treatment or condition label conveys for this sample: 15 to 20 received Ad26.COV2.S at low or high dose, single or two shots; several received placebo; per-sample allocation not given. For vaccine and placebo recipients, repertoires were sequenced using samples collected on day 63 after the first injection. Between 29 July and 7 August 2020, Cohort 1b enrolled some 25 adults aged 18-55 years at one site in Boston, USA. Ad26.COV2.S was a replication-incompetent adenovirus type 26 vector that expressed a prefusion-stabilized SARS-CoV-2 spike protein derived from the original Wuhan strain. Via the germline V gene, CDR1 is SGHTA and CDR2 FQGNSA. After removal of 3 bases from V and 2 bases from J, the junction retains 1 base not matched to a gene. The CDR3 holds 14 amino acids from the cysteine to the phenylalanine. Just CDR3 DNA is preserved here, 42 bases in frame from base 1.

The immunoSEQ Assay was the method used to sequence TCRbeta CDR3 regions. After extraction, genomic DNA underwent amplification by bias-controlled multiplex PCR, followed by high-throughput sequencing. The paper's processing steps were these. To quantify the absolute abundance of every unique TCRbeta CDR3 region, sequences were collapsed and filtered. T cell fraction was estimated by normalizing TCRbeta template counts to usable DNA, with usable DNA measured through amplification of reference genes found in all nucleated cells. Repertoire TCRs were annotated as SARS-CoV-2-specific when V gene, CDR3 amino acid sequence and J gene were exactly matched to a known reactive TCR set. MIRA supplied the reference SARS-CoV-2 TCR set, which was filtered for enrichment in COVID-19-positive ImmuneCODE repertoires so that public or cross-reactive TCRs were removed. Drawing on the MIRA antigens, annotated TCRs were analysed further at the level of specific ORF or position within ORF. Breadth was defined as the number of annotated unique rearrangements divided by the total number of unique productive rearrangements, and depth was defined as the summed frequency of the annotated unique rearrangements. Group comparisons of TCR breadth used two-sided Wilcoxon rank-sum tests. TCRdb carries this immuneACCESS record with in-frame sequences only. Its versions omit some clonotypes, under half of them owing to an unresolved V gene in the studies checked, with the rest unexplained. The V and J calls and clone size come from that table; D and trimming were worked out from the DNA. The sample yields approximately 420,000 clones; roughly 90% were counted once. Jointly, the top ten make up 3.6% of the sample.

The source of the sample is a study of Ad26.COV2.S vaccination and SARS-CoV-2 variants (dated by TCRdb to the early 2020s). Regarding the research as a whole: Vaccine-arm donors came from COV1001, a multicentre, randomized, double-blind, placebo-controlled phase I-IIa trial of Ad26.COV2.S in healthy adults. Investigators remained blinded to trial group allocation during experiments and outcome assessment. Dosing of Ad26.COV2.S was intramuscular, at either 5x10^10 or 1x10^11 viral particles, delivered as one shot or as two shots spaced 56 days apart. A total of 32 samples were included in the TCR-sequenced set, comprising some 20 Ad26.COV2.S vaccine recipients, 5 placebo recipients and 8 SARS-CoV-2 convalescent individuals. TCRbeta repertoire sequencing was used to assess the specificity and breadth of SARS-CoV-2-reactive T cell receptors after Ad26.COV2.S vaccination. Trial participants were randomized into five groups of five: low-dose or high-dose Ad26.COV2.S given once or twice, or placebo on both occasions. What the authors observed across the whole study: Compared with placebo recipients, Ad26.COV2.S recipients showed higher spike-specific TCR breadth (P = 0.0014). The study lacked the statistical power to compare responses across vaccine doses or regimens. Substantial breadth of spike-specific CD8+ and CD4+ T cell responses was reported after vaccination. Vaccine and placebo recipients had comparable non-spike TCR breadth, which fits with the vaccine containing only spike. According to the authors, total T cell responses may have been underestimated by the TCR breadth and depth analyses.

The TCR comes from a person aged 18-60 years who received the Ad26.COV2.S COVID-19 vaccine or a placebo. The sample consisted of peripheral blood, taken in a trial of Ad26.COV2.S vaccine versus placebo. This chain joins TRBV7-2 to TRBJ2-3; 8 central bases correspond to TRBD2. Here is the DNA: TGTGCCAGCAGCTTCGGGGGGGCCACAGATACGCAGTATTTT. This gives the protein CASSFGGATDTQYF.